The TCR beta chain under discussion was sequenced for a study of human T cells and chemical hapten exposure. Across the study: Patients additionally received therapeutic doses of diphenylcyclopropenone on the scalp once a week, and this continued throughout the roughly 26-week study. Patch tests applied 0.01% DPC to the upper back and were scored after 6 days. Regarding the study as a whole: The number of TCRs over 1 in 1000 frequency stayed unchanged after DPC. Significantly more large CDR3 similarity clusters were formed by expanded TCRs than by controls.

TCRdb ran MiXCR on the RACE reads and lists one entry per CDR3 protein. Of fewer than 40,000 distinct CDR3 sequences in the sample, roughly 12% are singletons; the top ten hold 2% to 2.5%. The CDR3 consists of 17 residues. The J segment lost 2 bases and the V segment lost 3 bases, leaving 6 bases of the junction unmatched. CDR1 and CDR2 from the germline V gene are MGHRA and YSYEKL. Time point specified: patch test 3, about 24 weeks after DPC sensitization. Treatment noted: therapeutic diphenylcyclopropenone sensitization with weekly scalp DPC. Total RNA was isolated from unfractionated whole blood. This clonotype was detected only a few times. As yet, its antigen is unknown.

V usage is TRBV4-1 and J usage is TRBJ2-5; 13 positions match TRBD2. Sequences were derived from whole blood, sampled in connection with sensitization to the hapten diphenylcyclopropenone (DPC). The clonotype originates from a woman aged 40 to 55 with alopecia areata. Some clones in this sample may be carry-over from other donors' samples. CDR3: CASSHGGLAGFQETQYF. In DNA, the CDR3 is TGCGCCAGCAGCCATGGGGGACTAGCGGGATTTCAAGAGACCCAGTACTTC.